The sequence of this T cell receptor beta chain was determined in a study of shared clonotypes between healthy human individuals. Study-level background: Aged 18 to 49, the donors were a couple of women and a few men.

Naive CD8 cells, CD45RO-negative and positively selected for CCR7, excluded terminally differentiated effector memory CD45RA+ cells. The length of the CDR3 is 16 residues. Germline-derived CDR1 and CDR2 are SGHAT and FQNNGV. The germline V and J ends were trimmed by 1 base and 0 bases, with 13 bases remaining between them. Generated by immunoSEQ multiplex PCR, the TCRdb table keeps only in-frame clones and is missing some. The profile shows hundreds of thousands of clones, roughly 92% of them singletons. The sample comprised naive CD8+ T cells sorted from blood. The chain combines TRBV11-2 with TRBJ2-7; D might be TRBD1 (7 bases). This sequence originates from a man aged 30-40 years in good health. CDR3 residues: CASSLGVRGVSYEQYF. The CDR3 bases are TGTGCCAGCAGCTTAGGGGTCAGGGGGGTCTCCTACGAGCAGTACTTC. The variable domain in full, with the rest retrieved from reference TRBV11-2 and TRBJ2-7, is EAGVAQSPRYKIIEKRQSVAFWCNPISGHATLYWYQQILGQGPKLLIQFQNNGVVDDSQLPKDRFSAERLKGVDSTLKIQPAKLEDSAVYLCASSLGVRGVSYEQYFGPGTRLTVT.